These T cell receptor beta chains were read from a single sample in a study of tumor-infiltrating lymphocytes in primary liver carcinoma. One entry per CDR3 protein results from TCRdb running MiXCR on the multiplex PCR reads. The data show approximately 300,000 distinct CDR3 sequences, 60% to 80% seen once. Material: peripheral blood. The source is a man aged 40-49 years with primary liver carcinoma and hepatitis B virus infection. CDR3s include the opening cysteine and the closing phenylalanine or tryptophan. The D gene is left open where the match is weak. Size is omitted from some rows. Given values are once, few, many or a class for expanded clones.

NA,TRBV28,TRBD1,TRBJ1-2,TGTGCCAGCAGTCCCGGGACAGGGGATAGTGGCTACACCTTC,CASSPGTGDSGYTF
few,TRBV28,TRBD1,TRBJ1-5,TGTGCCGTAGGGGGCGCGTCTCAGCCCCAGCATTTT,CAVGGASQPQHF
NA,TRBV11-2,NA,TRBJ2-1,TGTAGCAGCAGCTTAGCCAGGGGTAATAACAATGAGCAGTTCTTC,CSSSLARGNNNEQFF
NA,TRBV7-9,TRBD1,TRBJ2-7,TGTGCCAGCGCTCCGGGACAGGGGACTCTTTACGACCAGTACTTC,CASAPGQGTLYDQYF
NA,TRBV5-1,TRBD1,TRBJ1-4,TGCGCCAGCAGCTTGTGGGGACAGGATAATGAAAAACTGTTTTTT,CASSLWGQDNEKLFF
NA,TRBV7-9,NA,TRBJ2-6,TGTGCCAGCAGCTTCTCTACGCCTTCTGGGGCCAACGTCCTGACTTTC,CASSFSTPSGANVLTF
NA,TRBV4-2,TRBD1,TRBJ2-1,TGTGCCAGCAGCCGGACTTCGGGACAGCTAAACAGTGAGCAATTCTTC,CASSRTSGQLNSEQFF
few,TRBV7-2,TRBD2,TRBJ2-3,TGTGCCAGCAGCTTATACCGGGGGGCAGATACGCAGTATTTT,CASSLYRGADTQYF
NA,TRBV11-3,NA,TRBJ2-7,TGTACCAGCAGCTTAGATCGAGACGAGCAGTGCTTC,CTSSLDRDEQCF
NA,TRBV28,NA,TRBJ1-4,TGTGCCAGCAGCCCGGGGGGGGCCAATGAAAAACTGTTTTTT,CASSPGGANEKLFF
NA,TRBV4-2,TRBD1,TRBJ2-1,TGCGTCAGCAGCCTTAATCCGGGACAGGGGACAGGTGAGCAGTTCTTC,CVSSLNPGQGTGEQFF
few,TRBV5-8,NA,TRBJ2-5,TGTGCCAGCAGCTTTCGGGACGGCGCTGTTTTGGAGACCCAGTACTTC,CASSFRDGAVLETQYF
few,TRBV6-2/TRBV6-3,NA,TRBJ2-3,TGTGCCAGCAGTATAAAATGGCGAGAATCAGATACGCAGTATTTT,CASSIKWRESDTQYF
NA,TRBV6-5,NA,TRBJ1-1,TGTGCCAGCGGTTACTCGTCCATGGCAGGGCTCGCTGAAGTTTTCTTT,CASGYSSMAGLAEVFF
NA,TRBV5-8,NA,TRBJ2-5,TGTGCCAGCAGCTTCGGGATTAGCGGAGAGTCCCAGTACTTC,CASSFGISGESQYF
many,TRBV6-5,TRBD2,TRBJ2-7,TGTGCCAGCAGTTACATCGCGGGAGACTACGAGCAGTACTTC,CASSYIAGDYEQYF
NA,TRBV4-1,NA,TRBJ1-2,TGCGCCAGCAGCCAAGATGCAGGTAGAGGGGCGGGGGTCTATGGCTACACCTTC,CASSQDAGRGAGVYGYTF
NA,TRBV5-4,TRBD1,TRBJ1-2,TGTGCCAGCAGCGCCGTGGGGACAGGGGTAAACTATGGCTGCACCTTC,CASSAVGTGVNYGCTF
NA,TRBV28,TRBD2,TRBJ2-7,TGTGCCAGCAGTTCCCCAGCGGGAGGGCCTTCCTACGAGCAGTACTTC,CASSSPAGGPSYEQYF
NA,TRBV7-8,NA,TRBJ2-1,TGTGCCAGCAGGCAAGCAGGGCTAAGGTCCTACAATGAGCAGTTCTTC,CASRQAGLRSYNEQFF
NA,TRBV5-4,NA,TRBJ1-2,TGTGCCAGCATCACCGGACAGCTAAAGGAAGCTAACTATGGCTACACCTTC,CASITGQLKEANYGYTF
many,TRBV4-1,NA,TRBJ2-3,TGCGCCAGCAGCCAAGCTACGAGGAGCCGAGGCACAGATACGCAGTATTTT,CASSQATRSRGTDTQYF
NA,TRBV4-2,NA,TRBJ1-1,TGTGCCGGCAGCAAGGCTGGACAGTCGACTGAAGCTTTCTTT,CAGSKAGQSTEAFF
few,TRBV5-1,NA,TRBJ2-6,TGCGCCAGCAGCGGGGCGGCCTCTGGGGCCAACGTCCTGACTTTC,CASSGAASGANVLTF
few,TRBV5-1,NA,TRBJ1-1,TGCGCCAGTAGCTTTGCCCAAGTCAGCTCGGGAACTGAAGCTTTCTTT,CASSFAQVSSGTEAFF
NA,TRBV19,TRBD2,TRBJ2-1,TGTGCCAGTGGACTAGCGGGAGTGGGTGAGCAGTTCTTC,CASGLAGVGEQFF
NA,TRBV11-2,NA,TRBJ2-3,TGTGCTAGCAGCCGACGGGACTTCACAGATACGCAGTGTTTT,CASSRRDFTDTQCF
NA,TRBV4-1,NA,TRBJ1-6,TGCGCCAGCAGCCATGAAATTACAGGGAATCTCTCACCCCTCCACTTT,CASSHEITGNLSPLHF
NA,TRBV6-5,NA,TRBJ2-7,TGTGCCAGCAGCCTCAATCGACAGGAAGCCTACGAGCAGTACTTC,CASSLNRQEAYEQYF
NA,TRBV12-3/TRBV12-4,TRBD2,TRBJ2-3,TGTGCCAGCAGGGGGCAGCGGGAAGGCACGGATACGCAGTATTTT,CASRGQREGTDTQYF
NA,TRBV10-2,TRBD2,TRBJ2-2,TGCGCCAGCACTCAAGGACTAGCGGCCACCGGGGAGCTGTTTTTT,CASTQGLAATGELFF
NA,TRBV30,NA,TRBJ2-5,TGTGCCGGGGACGATGGGATGCGAGGGGGCCAGTACTTC,CAGDDGMRGGQYF
NA,TRBV6-2/TRBV6-3,NA,TRBJ2-7,TGTGCTAGCAGTTACGGAATAACGGGGAGTGTATATAAGCAGTACTTC,CASSYGITGSVYKQYF
NA,TRBV29-1,TRBD2,TRBJ2-7,TGCAGCGTTGAAACTCCCGGGACTAGCTGCGAGCAGTACTTC,CSVETPGTSCEQYF
NA,TRBV11-2,NA,TRBJ2-3,TGTGCCAGCAGCTTAGAACGGGGGTCGGATACGCAGTATTTT,CASSLERGSDTQYF
NA,TRBV7-9,TRBD1,TRBJ1-2,TGCGCCAACAGATGGGACAGGGGGTTTCATGGCTACGCCTTC,CANRWDRGFHGYAF
many,TRBV6-2/TRBV6-3,NA,TRBJ2-5,TGTGCCAGCAGCGAGAGGTTGAGAGAGACCCAGTACTTC,CASSERLRETQYF
many,TRBV6-2/TRBV6-3,NA,TRBJ2-7,TGTGCCAGGCAAGGCGAGCAGTACTTC,CARQGEQYF
NA,TRBV11-2,NA,TRBJ2-2,TGTGCCGGCAGCCATATCCGGGGGAGGACCAGGGAGATGTTTTTT,CAGSHIRGRTREMFF
NA,TRBV2,NA,TRBJ2-1,TGTGCCAGCAGTGAAGTGAGGGGGAATGAGCAGTTCTTC,CASSEVRGNEQFF
NA,TRBV5-6,TRBD1,TRBJ2-7,TGTGCCAGCAGCTACAATCGAGCCGGGACAGGGGTCTACGAGCAGTACTTC,CASSYNRAGTGVYEQYF
few,TRBV5-5,NA,TRBJ2-1,TGTGCCAGCACCCTGGTAGTGGAATACAATGAGCAGTTCTTC,CASTLVVEYNEQFF
NA,TRBV5-1,TRBD2,TRBJ2-7,TGCGCCAGCAGCTTGGACGATCGGGGGCGCGGGAGGGAGCAGTACTTC,CASSLDDRGRGREQYF
few,TRBV7-9,NA,TRBJ1-5,TGTGCCAGCAGCTTAGATGGAGGAAGTGGGTTTCAGCCCCAGCATTTT,CASSLDGGSGFQPQHF
few,TRBV5-1,TRBD1,TRBJ2-7,TGCGCCAGCAGCTTCGGGGACAGGGCCAACGAGCAGTACTTC,CASSFGDRANEQYF
NA,TRBV6-2/TRBV6-3,TRBD2,TRBJ2-3,TGTGCCAGCATCTTCCCCTTAGCGGGAGTAGATCGAATTATGAATACGACCACAGATACGCAGTATTTT,CASIFPLAGVDRIMNTTTDTQYF
NA,TRBV28,NA,TRBJ2-2,TGTGCCAGCAGTTTAAGACAGAACACCGGGGAGCTGTTTTTT,CASSLRQNTGELFF
many,TRBV29-1,NA,TRBJ1-2,TGCAGCGTTGGGTCAGCCGATGGCTACACCTTC,CSVGSADGYTF
NA,TRBV10-2,NA,TRBJ2-7,TGCGTCAGCAGTGCCGCCTACGAGCAGTACTTC,CVSSAAYEQYF
NA,TRBV6-1,NA,TRBJ2-2,TGTGCCAGCAGTGAATCAATGAACACCGGGGAGCTGTTTTTC,CASSESMNTGELFF
NA,TRBV5-5,TRBD1,TRBJ1-1,TGTGCCAGCAGCTTGGACAGGGGGGGCAGGACTGAAGCTTTCTTT,CASSLDRGGRTEAFF
NA,TRBV24-1,NA,TRBJ2-2,TGTGCCACCAGTGACTCGGACCAGCCCCGGGAGCTGTTTTTT,CATSDSDQPRELFF